This T cell receptor beta chain was captured in a study of blood T cells in healthy people across ages (dated by TCRdb to between 2014 and 2017). A note on the overall study: Template switching captured roughly one uniquely barcoded TCR beta cDNA molecule per two T cells in model experiments. Using deep sequencing normalized with unique cDNA molecular identifiers, the study measured how TCR beta repertoire diversity changes with age. Four age groups were formed from the donors: young (average about 15 years), middle-aged (approximately 40), aged (about 68) and long-lived (around 80). Donors of different ages were randomly distributed across sequencing lanes to avoid experimental bias. Two additional independent replicas of 1 million unique cDNA reads from the same blood draw were analyzed for two donors (one aged 18 to 30 and one aged 80 or older).

Trimming takes 4 bases off V and 8 bases off J; junction bases not matched to a gene: 6. Measured from the cysteine to the phenylalanine, the CDR3 is 15 residues long. The only DNA kept is the CDR3, 45 bases in frame from the first base. The table lists this clonotype with a few counts. Its antigen is unknown. The input lacks base qualities; no much larger clone sits a single base away. Findings and caveats that apply to the study as a whole: Observed TCR beta diversity correlated strongly with the percentage of naive T cells measured by flow cytometry. The long-lived group showed more naive CD4+ T cells, fewer expanded clones and increased TCR diversity than the aged group, suggesting age selection. Because profiling used bulk unsorted PBMCs, naive and antigen-experienced compartments could not be compared conclusively. Because donor CMV infection status was unknown, age-related changes in expanded clonotypes were potentially confounded. As age increased, observed TCR beta diversity per million T cells dropped in a roughly linear way, and a significant reduction was already evident by age about 40. Estimates of total diversity from one million sequenced T cells were regarded as lower bounds and underestimates.

Donors were approximately 42 systemically healthy Caucasian individuals from Russia aged roughly 6 to 90 years. About 10 milliliters of peripheral blood were collected from each donor into EDTA-treated Vacutainer tubes. Ficoll-Paque density-gradient centrifugation was used to isolate PBMCs, with at least 6.5 million per sample. Total RNA, at least 6 micrograms per sample, was extracted from PBMCs with Trizol reagent. Naive CD45RAhigh/CD27high T cell percentages were measured by flow cytometry on a PBMC aliquot from every donor. The library was generated by 5' RACE. These reads were obtained on an Illumina HiSeq 2500. A second PCR of about 7 to 12 cycles was run with a J-beta primer mix and a sample-barcoded 5' primer. A unique molecular identifier was introduced onto each TCR beta cDNA molecule by a template-switch 5' adaptor carrying 12 random nucleotides. Each sample yielded at least 2.5 million CDR3-containing paired-end reads. First-strand cDNA was synthesized from all RNA with the Mint cDNA synthesis kit, primed by a TRBC-specific oligonucleotide. After uracil-DNA glycosylase treatment, a first 18-cycle PCR used universal primers M1SS and BC2_uni_R on all cDNA. Turning to the authors' computational methods: Normalization of each sample was performed by random selection of 1 million high-quality reads, each carrying a distinct molecular identifier. Instead of being binned into consensus sequences, reads with shared molecular identifiers were discarded. CDR3 identification, clonotype clustering and error correction used MiTCR with a Q25 quality threshold and the strictest error-elimination algorithm. A nonparametric unseen species model using Euler transformation provided a lower-bound estimate of total TCR beta diversity. In-frame beta chains were kept once TCRdb had trimmed the public reads at Q25 with fastp and called clones with MiXCR. Every distinct CDR3 protein forms one entry, paired with its most common genes and DNA. The V and J calls and clone size are TCRdb's, not the authors'. The sample table contains about 780,000 distinct CDR3 sequences; only one count was recorded for approximately 59% of them. The ten most abundant clones make up around a quarter of the sample.

The rearrangement combines TRBV12-3 or TRBV12-4 with TRBJ2-1; 12 central nucleotides agree with TRBD2. Sequenced material: blood. The TCR comes from a young man in good health. The CDR3: CASSSPSGGDHEQFF. At the DNA level, the sequence is TGTGCCAGCAGTTCTCCTAGCGGGGGGGATCATGAGCAGTTCTTC.